This T cell receptor beta chain stems from a study of patients and donors after allogeneic stem cell transplantation. TCRdb re-analysed the RT-PCR reads in MiXCR, keeping a single row per CDR3 protein. Of some 880,000 distinct CDR3 sequences listed, roughly 18% are singletons. In this sample, this clonotype turned up a few times. This CDR3 comprises 16 residues. The V end was cut by 2 bases, the J end by 2 bases, with 13 bases between. CDR1 and CDR2 from the germline V gene are MNHEY and SVGAGI. What was sequenced was blood, either unsorted or a sorted T cell fraction (not recorded which). This TCR came from a human donor who was either an allogeneic HSCT recipient or a stem cell or donor lymphocyte infusion donor (not recorded which). It is not recorded whose cells these are; they may come from a transplant donor. This rearrangement joins TRBV6-5 to TRBJ2-1; weak D call: TRBD1 (5 bases). The CDR3: CASSYPTGTTYNEQFF. CDR3 coding DNA: TGTGCCAGCAGTTACCCCACAGGCACAACCTACAATGAGCAGTTCTTC.